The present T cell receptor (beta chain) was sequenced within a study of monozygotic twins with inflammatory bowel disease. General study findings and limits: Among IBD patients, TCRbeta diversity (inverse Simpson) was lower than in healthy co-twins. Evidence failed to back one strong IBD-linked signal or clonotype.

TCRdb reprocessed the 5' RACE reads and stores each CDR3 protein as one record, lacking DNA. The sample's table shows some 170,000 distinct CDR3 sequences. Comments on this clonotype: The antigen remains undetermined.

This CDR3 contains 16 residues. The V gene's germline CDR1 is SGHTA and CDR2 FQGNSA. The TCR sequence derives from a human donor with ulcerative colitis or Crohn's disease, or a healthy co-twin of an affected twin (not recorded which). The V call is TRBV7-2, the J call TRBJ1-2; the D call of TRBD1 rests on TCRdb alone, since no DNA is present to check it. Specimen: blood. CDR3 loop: CASSLAGQTYNYGYTF.